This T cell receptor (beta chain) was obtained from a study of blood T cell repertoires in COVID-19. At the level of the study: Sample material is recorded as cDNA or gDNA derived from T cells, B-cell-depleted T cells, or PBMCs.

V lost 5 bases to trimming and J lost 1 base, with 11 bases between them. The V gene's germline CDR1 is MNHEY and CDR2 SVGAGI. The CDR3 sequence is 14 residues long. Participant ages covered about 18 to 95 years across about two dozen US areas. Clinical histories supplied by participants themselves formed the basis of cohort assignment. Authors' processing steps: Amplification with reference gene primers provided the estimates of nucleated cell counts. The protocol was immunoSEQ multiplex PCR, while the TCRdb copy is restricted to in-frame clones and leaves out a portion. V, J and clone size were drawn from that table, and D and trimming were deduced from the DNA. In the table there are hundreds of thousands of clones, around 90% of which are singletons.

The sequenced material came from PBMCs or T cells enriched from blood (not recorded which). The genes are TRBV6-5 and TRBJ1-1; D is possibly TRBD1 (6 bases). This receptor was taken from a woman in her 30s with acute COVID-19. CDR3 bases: TGTGCCAGCAGTCCTCGGACAGCGAACACTGAAGCTTTCTTT. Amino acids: CASSPRTANTEAFF.